These 30 T cell receptor beta chains originate from one sample sequenced in a study of shared clonotypes between healthy human individuals. Clones were sequenced by immunoSEQ multiplex PCR, and TCRdb holds only the in-frame ones, with some missing. Here the sample spans some 240,000 clones, 50% to 80% being singletons. The sequenced sample consisted of memory CD4+ T cells sorted from blood. Subset meaning: CD45RA-negative fraction. The source is a man younger than 45 in good health.

Regarding this clone: A read error is likely here: a far larger clone is one base away. Other DNA sequences in the same sample also yield this CDR3. The CDR3 DNA is TGTGCCAGCAGTCCTATGGCAGGCTACAATGAGCAGTTCTTC. This codes for CASSPMAGYNEQFF. The chain is built from TRBV5-4 and TRBJ2-1; D gene unclear. Germline loops: CDR1 SGHNT, CDR2 YYREEE (reference sequence). The V end lost 5 bases, the J end lost 3 bases, and 12 bases lay between the germline ends. This CDR3 has 14 residues.

This clone was found a few times. Here the CDR3 reads CASSRWSNQPQHF. CDR3 DNA sequence: TGTGCCAGCAGCCGCTGGAGCAATCAGCCCCAGCATTTT. The chain recombines TRBV5-6 with TRBJ1-5; D remains unclear. Between the trimmed V and J ends, which lost 4 bases and 1 base, there was a span of 6 bases. The CDR3 is made up of 13 amino acids. Germline V lookup: CDR1 SGHDT, CDR2 YYEEEE.

The chain employs TRBV21-1 and TRBJ1-3. TRBV21-1 is noted as a pseudogene. The CDR3 loop spans 17 amino acids. CDR3 region: CASSKWGICYSGNTIYF. CDR3 sequence (DNA): TGTGCCAGCAGCAAATGGGGGATCTGCTACTCTGGAAACACCATATATTTT.

CDR3 region: CASSGGQGRNTGELFF. For the CDR3, the DNA is TGCGCCAGCAGCGGGGGACAGGGTAGGAACACCGGGGAGCTGTTTTTT. This chain connects TRBV5-1 to TRBJ2-2; 9 positions agree with TRBD1. With 4 bases clipped from V and 1 base from J, the junction kept 5 bases outside the gene matches. The CDR3 spans 16 residues. Germline lookup yields CDR1 SGHRS and CDR2 YFSETQ.

V is TRBV10-3 and J is TRBJ2-7; TRBD1 aligns across 11 bases. Unmatched junction bases numbered 9, after V lost 0 bases and J lost 2 bases. Per the germline V gene, CDR1 is ENHRY and CDR2 is SYGVKD. The CDR3 sequence is 18 residues long. The CDR3 spells CAISESGGQGARPYEQYF. The CDR3 DNA reads as TGTGCCATCAGTGAGTCGGGAGGACAGGGGGCGCGTCCCTACGAGCAGTACTTC.

The chain's CDR3 is CASSSLGRIHNEQFF. The CDR3 DNA is TGTGCCAGCAGCTCCCTGGGACGGATCCACAATGAGCAGTTCTTC. The rearrangement uses TRBV5-6 and TRBJ2-1; the D gene could be TRBD1 or TRBD2 (5 bases each). Trimming pared 3 bases from V and 5 bases from J, leaving 15 bases between. The length of the CDR3 is 15 residues. Per germline, CDR1 SGHDT and CDR2 YYEEEE.

CDR3 sequence reads: CASSLTGEGTEAFF. The CDR3 DNA is TGTGCCAGCTCGCTTACAGGGGAAGGCACTGAAGCTTTCTTT. The chain links TRBV18 to TRBJ1-1, with TRBD1 matching 7 bases. This CDR3 has 14 residues. Germline V CDR1 and CDR2: KGHSH, LQKENI. Trimming took 6 bases from V and 4 from J; bases not matched to a gene: 8.

This clone occurred a few times. This chain links TRBV6-1 with TRBJ2-5; D remains unclear. The CDR3 sequence is 13 residues long. Per germline, CDR1 MNHNS and CDR2 SASEGT. The V gene lost 2 bases and the J gene lost 6 bases, with 10 bases spanning the gap. The CDR3 loop reads CASSENGEKTQYF. DNA of the CDR3: TGTGCCAGCAGTGAAAATGGGGAAAAGACCCAGTACTTC.

The V and J genes are TRBV21-1 and TRBJ1-5. TRBV21-1 is given as a pseudogene. CDR3 length: 17 amino acids. The CDR3 loop reads CASSNGRGKISNQPQHF. CDR3 sequence (DNA): TGTGCCAGCAGCAATGGCCGGGGAAAGATTAGCAATCAGCCCCAGCATTTT.

The CDR3 nucleotides read TGTGCCAGTAGCCCGACAGCCCTTCCATATGGCTACACCTTC. Translating gives CASSPTALPYGYTF. This chain links TRBV19 with TRBJ1-2, with a tentative D call TRBD1 (5 bases). Germline V lookup: CDR1 LNHDA, CDR2 SQIVND (reference sequence). CDR3 length: 14 amino acids. V was shortened by 6 bases and J by 5 bases, with 16 bases between the two germline ends.

This rearrangement joins TRBV5-5 to TRBJ2-1; 11 bases fit TRBD2. With V trimmed by 4 bases and J by 2 bases, 17 bases remained unmatched. The CDR3 has 20 residues. Germline V gene sequence: CDR1 SGHKS, CDR2 YYEKEE (reference sequence). CDR3 loop: CASSRTPGTSGRQTYNEQFF. The CDR3 nucleotides read TGTGCCAGCAGCAGGACGCCCGGGACTAGCGGCCGCCAGACCTACAATGAGCAGTTCTTC.

The gene calls are TRBV6-1 and TRBJ2-1, with 10 bases lining up with TRBD1. Germline loops: CDR1 MNHNS, CDR2 SASEGT. CDR3 size: 17 residues. J gave up 7 bases and V 2 bases, and 11 bases lay outside the gene matches. CDR3 in amino acids: CASSENRRDRGRNEQFF. CDR3 bases: TGTGCCAGCAGTGAAAATCGCCGGGACAGGGGAAGGAATGAGCAGTTCTTC.

The chain recombines TRBV19 with TRBJ2-7; perhaps D is TRBD1 or TRBD2 (6 bases each). The germline V and J ends were trimmed by 3 bases and 3 bases, with 15 bases remaining between them. Germline V gene data show CDR1 as LNHDA and CDR2 as SQIVND (reference sequence). This CDR3 spans 15 amino acids. CDR3 in amino acids: CASSIGGGIRYEQYF. The CDR3 DNA is TGTGCCAGTAGTATCGGGGGCGGGATTCGCTACGAGCAGTACTTC.

This clone came up a few times. This sequence joins TRBV28 and TRBJ2-7; 7 bases align to TRBD2. This CDR3 contains 13 residues. Germline V CDR1 and CDR2: MDHEN, SYDVKM. J gave up 0 bases and V 5 bases, and 1 base lay outside the gene matches. CDR3 bases: TGTGCCAGCAGTGGGACTAACTCCTACGAGCAGTACTTC. Its protein product is CASSGTNSYEQYF.

V is TRBV6-6 and J is TRBJ1-1, with 12 bases lining up with TRBD1. The CDR3 is 14 amino acids. V dropped 0 bases and J dropped 11; count of bases not matched to a gene: 4. Germline assignment: CDR1 MNHNY and CDR2 SVGAGI (reference sequence). The CDR3 DNA reads as TGTGCCAGCAGTTACTCGGGACAGGGGGCGAGGGCTTTCTTT. As protein: CASSYSGQGARAFF.

The V call is TRBV28, the J call TRBJ2-1; D is possibly TRBD2 (5 bases). Looked up from germline, CDR1 is MDHEN and CDR2 is SYDVKM. V gave up 7 bases and J gave up 2 bases, with 9 bases separating them. The CDR3 totals 13 residues. The CDR3 DNA reads TGTGCCAGCATTTCGGGAACCTACAATGAGCAGTTCTTC. Protein sequence: CASISGTYNEQFF.

This chain joins TRBV5-6 and TRBJ2-1; 7 nucleotides match TRBD1. The V and J ends lost 4 bases and 5 bases, in that order; junction bases with no gene match: 6. Looked up from germline, CDR1 is SGHDT and CDR2 is YYEEEE. The CDR3 sequence is 14 residues long. The CDR3 here is CASSPDRDNNEQFF. DNA of the CDR3: TGTGCCAGCAGCCCCGACAGGGATAACAATGAGCAGTTCTTC.

This chain links TRBV7-8 with TRBJ2-1; 7 bases match TRBD2. CDR1 is SGHVS, CDR2 FQNEAQ, per germline. Germline trimming cut 5 bases from V and 12 bases from J; bases unmatched to any gene: 19. The CDR3 spans 16 residues. The CDR3 coding sequence is TGTGCCAGCAGCCCTACGGCTAGCGGAGACGTCGGGGGGCAGTTCTTC. This gives the protein CASSPTASGDVGGQFF.

V usage is TRBV6-5 and J usage is TRBJ2-7; D is undetermined. The CDR3 is 14 residues long. Deletions cut 0 bases from V and 3 bases from J, with 9 bases between. Germline V gene sequence: CDR1 MNHEY, CDR2 SVGAGI. CDR3 in amino acids: CASSYSARHYEQYF. For the CDR3, the DNA is TGTGCCAGCAGTTACTCAGCCAGGCACTACGAGCAGTACTTC.

This clone was detected once. For the CDR3, the DNA is TGTGCCAGCAGCTCCCTTGACAGATCCTACAATGAGCAGTTCTTC. This encodes CASSSLDRSYNEQFF. This chain links TRBV5-6 with TRBJ2-1; D perhaps matches TRBD1 (5 bases). CDR3 length: 15 residues. Looked up from germline, CDR1 is SGHDT and CDR2 is YYEEEE. Trimming took 3 bases from V and 1 from J, leaving 11 bases between them.

A note on this clone: Additional DNA sequences in this sample encode the identical CDR3. V gene TRBV6-1 combines with J gene TRBJ2-7; TRBD2 might be the D (6 bases). V was cut by 2 bases and J by 3 bases, with 8 bases left in between. CDR1 MNHNS and CDR2 SASEGT come from the germline V gene. The CDR3 is 13 residues long. CDR3 sequence: CASSESGVYEQYF. DNA of the CDR3: TGTGCCAGCAGTGAATCGGGAGTCTACGAGCAGTACTTC.

This clone was seen a handful of times. The chain links TRBV25-1 to TRBJ1-4; 7 positions agree with TRBD1. This CDR3 is 15 amino acids long. With V trimmed by 5 bases and J by 5 bases, 8 bases remained unmatched. CDR1 is MGHDK and CDR2 is SYGVNS in the germline V gene. For the CDR3, the DNA is TGTGCCAGCAGTACCCGACAGGGCGGGAATGAAAAACTGTTTTTT. It specifies CASSTRQGGNEKLFF.

The V call is TRBV5-1, the J call TRBJ2-6, with D hard to call. V was cut by 7 bases and J by 1 base, with 3 bases left in between. The CDR3 runs to 12 residues. Looked up from germline, CDR1 is SGHRS and CDR2 is YFSETQ. DNA of the CDR3: TGCGCCAGCTTTTCTGGGGCCAACGTCCTGACTTTC. It is translated as CASFSGANVLTF.

This chain connects TRBV7-6 to TRBJ2-1; the match to TRBD1 covers 10 bases. The trim removed 2 bases at V and 3 bases at J, leaving 13 bases unmatched. Germline CDR1 and CDR2: SGHVS and FNYEAQ. The CDR3 consists of 19 residues. Written as DNA, the CDR3 is TGTGCCAGCAGCTTATCCCCCCCCCACGGGACAGGGGTCTACAATGAGCAGTTCTTC. It is translated as CASSLSPPHGTGVYNEQFF.

J is TRBJ2-1 and V is TRBV10-2; TRBD2 agrees at 13 bases. The CDR3 runs to 19 residues. The V gene end was trimmed by 0 bases and the J gene end by 6 bases; junction bases not matched to a gene: 11. Germline V CDR1 and CDR2: WSHSY, SAAADI. The CDR3 region is CASSESGLAGSPYFNEQFF. CDR3 DNA sequence: TGCGCCAGCAGTGAGTCGGGACTAGCGGGAAGCCCTTACTTCAATGAGCAGTTCTTC.

This chain links TRBV6-6 with TRBJ1-5; possibly TRBD1 for D (5 bases). Trimming took off 3 bases at V and 4 bases at J, with 7 bases between the two ends. Looked up from germline, CDR1 is MNHNY and CDR2 is SVGAGI (reference sequence). This CDR3 comprises 13 residues. This chain's CDR3 is CASSYEGNQPQHF. CDR3 sequence (DNA): TGTGCCAGCAGTTATGAGGGGAATCAGCCCCAGCATTTT.

The chain recombines TRBV11-2 with TRBJ2-1, with 9 positions matching TRBD2. CDR3 length: 15 residues. Germline values: CDR1 SGHAT, CDR2 FQNNGV. Trimming at V came to 2 bases and at J to 2 bases, leaving 1 base not matched to a gene. CDR3 loop: CASSLLAGPYNEQFF. The CDR3 DNA follows: TGTGCCAGCAGCTTACTAGCGGGACCCTACAATGAGCAGTTCTTC.

The genes are TRBV28 and TRBJ1-2; 9 positions agree with TRBD1. Losses at the gene ends were 6 bases for V and 8 bases for J; bases not matched to a gene: 10. The CDR3 length is 14 residues. Per germline, CDR1 MDHEN and CDR2 SYDVKM. The CDR3 is CASRPARDREGYTF. The CDR3 coding sequence is TGTGCCAGCAGACCCGCGCGGGACAGGGAAGGCTACACCTTC.

As DNA, the CDR3 is TGTGCCAGCAGCTTGTCTGCTAGCGGGGACTACGAGCAGTACTTC. Protein sequence: CASSLSASGDYEQYF. The V and J genes are TRBV5-4 and TRBJ2-7; 9 positions match TRBD2. Germline trimming cut 1 base from V and 3 bases from J; bases unmatched to any gene: 5. Germline V gene sequence: CDR1 SGHNT, CDR2 YYREEE (reference sequence). The CDR3 loop spans 15 amino acids. Using reference TRBV5-4 and TRBJ2-7 for the parts outside the CDR3, the full variable domain is ETGVTQSPTHLIKTRGQQVTLRCSSQSGHNTVSWYQQALGQGPQFIFQYYREEENGRGNFPPRFSGLQFPNYSSELNVNALELDDSALYLCASSLSASGDYEQYFGPGTRLTVT.

The genes are TRBV7-8 and TRBJ2-1; 12 bases agree with TRBD2. The CDR3 has 15 amino acids. CDR1 and CDR2 from the germline V gene are SGHVS and FQNEAQ. V lost 7 bases to trimming and J lost 8 bases; unmatched junction nucleotides: 9. Written as DNA, the CDR3 is TGTGCCAGCACCGAAACTAGCGGGAGGCTCGATGAGCAGTTCTTC. Protein: CASTETSGRLDEQFF.